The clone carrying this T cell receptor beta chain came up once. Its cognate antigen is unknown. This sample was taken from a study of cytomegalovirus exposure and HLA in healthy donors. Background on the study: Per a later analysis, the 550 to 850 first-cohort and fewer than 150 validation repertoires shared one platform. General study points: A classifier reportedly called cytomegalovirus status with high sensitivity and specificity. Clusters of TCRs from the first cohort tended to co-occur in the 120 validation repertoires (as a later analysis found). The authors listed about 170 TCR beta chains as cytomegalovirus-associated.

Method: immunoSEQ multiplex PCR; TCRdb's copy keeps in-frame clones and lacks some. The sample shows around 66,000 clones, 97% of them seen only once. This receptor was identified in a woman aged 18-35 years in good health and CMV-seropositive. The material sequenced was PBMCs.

This CDR3 reads CASSRDSTYEQYF. The CDR3 DNA follows: TGTGCCAGCAGTCGGGACAGCACCTACGAGCAGTACTTC. The J gene is TRBJ2-7, the V gene TRBV9; 7 nucleotides line up with TRBD1. The CDR3 runs 13 residues. With 5 bases clipped from V and 2 bases from J, the junction kept 4 bases outside the gene matches. CDR1 is SGDLS, CDR2 YYNGEE, per germline.